The 5 T cell receptor beta chains below all came from one sample that was sequenced in a study of beta chain features in type 1 diabetes. As every portion of the isolated RNA was reverse transcribed, the sequencing read expressed TCRB transcripts. Measured with immunoSEQ multiplex PCR; TCRdb has only the in-frame clones, and not every one. The data contain some 150,000 clones, 10% of them singletons. The specimen was naive CD4+ T cells from blood. These receptor sequences come from a man aged 18 to 29 in good health.

This clone was counted only a few times. The rearrangement links TRBV14 to TRBJ1-2; 8 bases line up with TRBD1. The CDR3 length is 13 residues. V shed 4 bases and J 4 bases; nucleotides not matched to a gene: 2. Germline V lookup: CDR1 SGHDN, CDR2 FVKESK. CDR3 sequence: CASSRTGPYGYTF. For the CDR3, the DNA is TGTGCCAGCAGCCGGACAGGGCCCTATGGCTACACCTTC.

This clone came up a few times. This chain uses TRBV5-1 with TRBJ2-1; 11 bases match TRBD2. Trimming took 0 bases from V and 5 from J; bases not matched to a gene: 4. CDR1 and CDR2 from the germline V gene are SGHRS and YFSETQ. The CDR3 has 16 residues. This CDR3 reads CASSLGPSGGNNEQFF. CDR3 DNA: TGCGCCAGCAGCTTGGGACCTAGCGGGGGGAACAATGAGCAGTTCTTC. Looking up the rest from reference TRBV5-1 and TRBJ2-1 gives the full variable domain: KAGVTQTPRYLIKTRGQQVTLSCSPISGHRSVSWYQQTPGQGLQFLFEYFSETQRNKGNFPGRFSGRQFSNSRSEMNVSTLELGDSALYLCASSLGPSGGNNEQFFGPGTRLTVL.

In this sample, this clone turned up a few times. The chain employs TRBV2 and TRBJ2-5, with 8 nucleotides matching TRBD2. Germline-derived CDR1 and CDR2 are SNHLY and FYNNEI. The length of the CDR3 is 15 residues. The J segment lost 7 bases and the V segment lost 3 bases, leaving 10 bases of the junction unmatched. The CDR3 coding sequence is TGTGCCAGCAGTGAGAGGAAACCCAGCGGGGGGACCCAGTACTTC. Its translation is CASSERKPSGGTQYF.

This clone has a handful of counts. The chain links TRBV27 to TRBJ2-3, with D perhaps matching TRBD2 (5 bases). This CDR3 is built from 16 residues. Per the germline V gene, CDR1 is MNHEY and CDR2 is SMNVEV (reference sequence). V gave up 2 bases and J gave up 2 bases, with 14 bases separating them. CDR3 in DNA: TGTGCCAGCAGTTTACAGGCTAGCCCCCACACAGATACGCAGTATTTT. It is translated as CASSLQASPHTDTQYF.

V usage is TRBV30 and J usage is TRBJ2-5; D unresolved. Trimming stripped 2 bases from V and 4 bases from J, with 8 bases between. Germline loops: CDR1 GTSNPN, CDR2 SVGIG (reference sequence). The CDR3 extends over 12 amino acids. CDR3 residues: CAWSTARETQYF. The CDR3 nucleotides are TGTGCCTGGAGTACTGCTCGAGAGACCCAGTACTTC.